The clone carrying this TCR beta chain was recorded once. The sample originates from a study of cytomegalovirus exposure and HLA in healthy donors. Deletions cut 5 bases from V and 4 bases from J, with 6 bases between. Germline CDR1 SEHNR, CDR2 FQNEAQ (reference sequence). The CDR3 is made up of 11 amino acids. In the PCR, 60 Vbeta and 13 Jbeta primers were used. TCRdb keeps only in-frame clones here, not all; method: immunoSEQ multiplex PCR. There are under 200,000 clones in the sample; more than 65% occur only once, and less than 0.65% lies in the top ten. The clonotype originates from a woman aged 45-65 years in good health and CMV-seronegative. Sequenced material: PBMCs. The chain carries TRBV7-9 and TRBJ2-7; D is undetermined. CDR3 sequence: CASSQQYEQYF. The CDR3 nucleotides read TGTGCCAGCAGCCAACAGTACGAGCAGTACTTC.